This TCR beta chain comes out of a study of OX40 agonist ivuxolimab in advanced cancers. Across the study: Partial responses were seen in three patients, one with hepatocellular carcinoma and two with cutaneous melanoma.

The CDR3 sequence is 14 residues long. Deletions cut 0 bases from V and 2 bases from J, with 9 bases between. Germline V CDR1 and CDR2: SGHRS, YFSETQ. The repertoire was sequenced with immunoSEQ multiplex PCR; TCRdb's copy has only in-frame clones and lacks some. The repertoire holds about 61,000 clones, with around 92% as singletons. The TCR originated in an adult with an advanced solid tumor such as melanoma, head and neck, liver or kidney cancer. The V gene is TRBV5-1, the J gene TRBJ2-7; no reliable D call. The sequenced sample was CD4+ or CD8+ T cells sorted from blood, obtained in a trial of the OX40 agonist ivuxolimab. CDR3 amino acids: CASSLGLGTYEQYF. The DNA of the CDR3 is TGCGCCAGCAGCTTGGGACTGGGTACCTACGAGCAGTACTTC.